These T cell receptor beta chains were read from a single sample in a study of cytomegalovirus exposure and HLA in healthy donors. The protocol was immunoSEQ multiplex PCR, while the TCRdb copy is restricted to in-frame clones and leaves out a portion. The sample includes around 150,000 clones, about 73% seen only once; the top ten take 3% to 3.5%. The sequenced sample was PBMCs. The receptors shown here come from a woman in her thirties or forties in good health and CMV-seronegative. The conserved cysteine and the conserved F or W are not part of the CDR3 here. Fields, in order: J gene, clone size, CDR3 length, V gene, CDR3 protein. The size of a clone is reported for some rows only, either as once, few or many, or as a class for expanded clones.

TRBJ2-5 | NA | 13 | TRBV4-1 | ASSQPASRQETQY
TRBJ2-3 | once | 12 | TRBV6-5 | ASSYVSSTDTQY
TRBJ1-6 | NA | 13 | TRBV5-1 | ASSLGDRASSPLH
TRBJ2-1 | NA | 19 | TRBV9 | ASSVAEVGGSLASSYNEQF
TRBJ2-7 | NA | 13 | TRBV7-2 | ASSPRLAATYEQY
TRBJ2-5 | NA | 14 | TRBV15 | ATSRERRVAQETQY
TRBJ1-2 | few | 12 | TRBV5-1 | ASSPGDSFYGYT
TRBJ1-1 | NA | 16 | TRBV21-1 | ASSKALRAEGPQTEAF
TRBJ2-7 | NA | 16 | TRBV7-9 | ASSLVGGGGTHYYEQY
TRBJ1-5 | NA | 13 | TRBV6-5 | ASKLGTGGNQPQH
TRBJ2-7 | NA | 14 | TRBV2 | ASSGQGTSGKIEQY
NA | NA | 13 | TRBV10-3 | AISAQTTSSYEQY
TRBJ1-5 | few | 16 | TRBV5-1 | ASSLSRDRVSVVQPQH
TRBJ2-1 | NA | 10 | TRBV14 | ASSQDWAEQF
TRBJ2-1 | NA | 12 | TRBV29-1 | SVGTGERYNEQF
TRBJ2-6 | NA | 15 | TRBV12-5 | ASGVDRVSSGANVLT
TRBJ1-2 | NA | 15 | TRBV27 | ASSLDRGRAINYGYT
TRBJ1-5 | NA | 11 | TRBV5-1 | ASSLGGAQPQH
TRBJ2-3 | NA | 14 | TRBV5-1 | ASSLVNGGLTDTQY
TRBJ2-7 | NA | 13 | TRBV7-2 | ASRPRLAGPWEQY
TRBJ1-1 | NA | 15 | TRBV4-1 | ASSQAPPGGVGTEAS
TRBJ2-7 | NA | 14 | TRBV10-3 | AISESEAASLYEQY
TRBJ1-1 | few | 14 | TRBV18 | ASSLLDRGSNTEAF
TRBJ2-7 | NA | 14 | TRBV4-1 | ASSQERVAGAYEQY
TRBJ2-7 | once | 16 | TRBV4-1 | ASSQDRGTSGGPYEQY
TRBJ2-3 | NA | 14 | TRBV6-4 | ASSDRVSGAADTQY
TRBJ1-4 | NA | 12 | TRBV6-1 | ASSESQNNEKLF
TRBJ2-5 | NA | 16 | TRBV19 | ASSMRTSGGPFGETQY